This T cell receptor beta chain was profiled in a study of shared clonotypes between healthy human individuals (TCRdb year 2020). General notes on the study: The cohort included a few men and a couple of women between 18 and 49 years of age. For each donor, three plates each were used for CD4 naive and CD4 memory, two plates were used for CD8 naive, and one plate was used for CD8 memory. The study deeply sequenced blood TCR repertoires of five healthy adults to estimate repertoire size and the extent of clonotype sharing between individuals. To increase sequencing depth and limit assay-specific biases, different laboratories used diverse techniques to prepare libraries and sequence TCR repertoires. Leukapheresis yielded between about 0.9 and 9.5 billion PBMCs per donor. General conclusions and limits of the study: Across a handful of donors, roughly 5.1% of naive CD4, roughly 3.3% of naive CD8, 2% to 2.5% of memory CD4, and around 0.4% of memory CD8 clonotypes were shared. Estimated clonotype richness was generally larger for naive than for memory subsets. Pairwise subsampling indicated that sequencing depth was expected to affect the degree of clonotype sharing among donors. Incomplete sequencing was indicated by rarefaction of sorted-subset datasets, despite the large sequencing depth. The genetic and exposure-history diversity represented was limited by the small number of donors. Sampling was restricted to blood, and TCR repertoires in tissues likely differ from the TCR repertoires found in blood. Compared with non-shared clonotypes, clonotypes shared by all four sorted-subset donors had higher generation probabilities.

Trimming at the junction amounts to 3 bases on V and 0 bases on J, and the germline ends lie 9 bases apart. Taken from the germline V gene (reference sequence), the CDR1 and CDR2 loops are PRHDT and FYEKMQ. Including cysteine and phenylalanine, the CDR3 has 14 amino acids. Of the read, only the CDR3 DNA is kept; its 42 bases are in frame from base 1. TCR CDR3 regions were amplified from genomic DNA by multiplex PCR using the deep immunoSEQ assay. Extracted genomic DNA from each cell subset was distributed evenly across all wells of several immunoSEQ 96-well plates, and each plate was treated as a replicate. For sorted subsets, roughly 200 ng of genomic DNA, equivalent to roughly 33,000 T cell genomes, went into each replicate PCR. The purified libraries were quantified using a Qubit 3.0 fluorometer, sized with a Bioanalyzer 2100, and then quantified again using the KAPA Library Quantification kit. Each immunoSEQ 96-well plate was sequenced on its own single-read 150-cycle Illumina NextSeq 550 flow cell. As for the authors' bioinformatics: Because only junctional sequences without quality scores were contained in the immunoSEQ output, filtering matching that applied to full-length reads could not be performed. Sequences were annotated with PyIR, a Python wrapper for IgBLAST v1.9, and V/J genes and CDR3 were assigned using IMGT germline references. Reads with weak V/J assignments (E-value above 1e-6), missing CDR3, stop codons, out-of-frame junctions, or ambiguous translated residues were removed. V3J clonotypes were defined as sequences sharing the same inferred V gene, J gene, and CDR3 amino acid sequence. To compute the percentage overlap between repertoires, the number of shared unique clonotypes was divided by the size of the smaller repertoire. Richness of each repertoire was evaluated using RTK rarefaction, the Chao1 estimator, and Recon v2.1 estimates of unobserved clonotypes. Generation probabilities were computed with OLGA for all TCRbeta clonotypes obtained by the gDNA method from several donors. TCRdb obtained this table from immuneACCESS and retained in-frame rearrangements with V and J assigned. These tables miss some clones; where compared with another copy, unresolved V genes account for less than half of the shortfall, and the remainder is unexplained. V and J calls and clone size are those listed in that table; D and trimming were worked out from the DNA. A total of fewer than 850,000 clones appear in this sample, 95% to 97% of them only once. Over 0.2% of the sample belongs to the ten largest clones.

As concerns this clone: Its antigen remains undetermined. Base quality data are lacking; no much larger clone is found one base away. Other DNA sequences in the sample encode the same CDR3.

For the CD8 naive samples, CD45RO-negative cells were positively selected for CCR7, yielding a CD45RA+CCR7+ population from which TemRA cells were excluded. Healthy HIV-negative adults with no recently reported acute infections or vaccinations were included as donors. Every donor was a Caucasian adult living in Nashville, Tennessee, USA. After blood collection by leukapheresis, PBMCs were isolated using Ficoll-Histopaque density gradient centrifugation and then cryopreserved in the vapor phase of liquid nitrogen. Analytical flow cytometry was used to check the purity and quantity of each magnetically sorted T cell population. Genomic DNA was isolated from every sorted fraction and measured by UV absorbance on a Nanodrop 2000c.

The sequence came from a man aged 25 to 40 in good health. Sample: naive CD8+ T cells sorted from blood. The meaning of the sample's cell subset or site label: CD45RA+CCR7+. The chain employs TRBV13 and TRBJ2-7; the D region may be TRBD1 or TRBD2, each matching 5 bases equally. The CDR3 reads as follows: CASSLGRSSYEQYF. The DNA reads TGTGCCAGCAGCTTGGGACGAAGCTCCTACGAGCAGTACTTC.